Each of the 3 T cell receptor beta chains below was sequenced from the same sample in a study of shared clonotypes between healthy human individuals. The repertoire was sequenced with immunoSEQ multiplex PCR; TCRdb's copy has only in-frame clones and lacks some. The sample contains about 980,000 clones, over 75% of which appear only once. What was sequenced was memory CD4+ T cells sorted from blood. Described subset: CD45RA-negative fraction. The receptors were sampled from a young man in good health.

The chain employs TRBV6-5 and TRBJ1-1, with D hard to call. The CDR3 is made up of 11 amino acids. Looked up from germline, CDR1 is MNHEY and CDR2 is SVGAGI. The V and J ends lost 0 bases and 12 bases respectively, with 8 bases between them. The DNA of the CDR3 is TGTGCCAGCAGTTACTCTAGTAGAACTTTCTTT. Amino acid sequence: CASSYSSRTFF.

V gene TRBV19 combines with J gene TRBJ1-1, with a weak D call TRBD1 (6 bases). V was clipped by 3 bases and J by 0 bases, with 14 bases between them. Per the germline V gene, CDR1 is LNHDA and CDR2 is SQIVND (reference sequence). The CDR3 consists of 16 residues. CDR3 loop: CASSIWGAGVNTEAFF. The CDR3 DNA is TGTGCCAGTAGTATTTGGGGGGCAGGCGTGAACACTGAAGCTTTCTTT.

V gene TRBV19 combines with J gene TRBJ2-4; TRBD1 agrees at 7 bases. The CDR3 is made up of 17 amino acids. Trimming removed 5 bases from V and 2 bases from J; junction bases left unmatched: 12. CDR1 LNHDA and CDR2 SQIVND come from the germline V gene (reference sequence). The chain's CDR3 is CASSFFGDSRTKNIQYF. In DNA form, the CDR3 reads TGTGCCAGTAGTTTCTTCGGGGACAGCCGTACCAAAAACATTCAGTACTTC.